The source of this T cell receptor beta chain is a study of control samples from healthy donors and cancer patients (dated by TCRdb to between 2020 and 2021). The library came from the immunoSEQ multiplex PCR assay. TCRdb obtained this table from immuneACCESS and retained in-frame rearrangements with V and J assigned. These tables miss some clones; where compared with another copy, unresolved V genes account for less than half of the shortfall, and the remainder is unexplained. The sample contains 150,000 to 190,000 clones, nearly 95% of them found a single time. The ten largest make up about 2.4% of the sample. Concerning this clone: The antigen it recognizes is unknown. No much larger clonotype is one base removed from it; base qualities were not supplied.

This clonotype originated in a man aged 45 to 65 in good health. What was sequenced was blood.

The CDR3 has the sequence CASSPKGTGVPLHF. Here is the DNA: TGTGCCAGCAGCCCGAAAGGGACAGGGGTCCCCCTCCACTTT. In this chain, TRBV13 is recombined with TRBJ1-6, with TRBD1 matching 10 junction bases. From the cysteine through the phenylalanine, the CDR3 covers 14 amino acids. Only the CDR3 DNA is retained, 42 bases long and in frame from the first base. CDR1 and CDR2 (PRHDT, FYEKMQ) derive from the germline V gene (reference sequence). At the junction V is shortened by 5 bases and J by 13 bases; bases outside the gene matches: 8.